This TCR beta chain was identified in a study of OX40 agonist ivuxolimab in advanced cancers. Study background: Patients enrolled in dose escalation were diagnosed with hepatocellular carcinoma, melanoma, renal cell or head and neck cancer. Those enrolled were 80% to 85% male, with a mean age of 60 years and ages from about 20 to 90. General observations from the study: The CD4+ and CD8+ T cells in the blood had expanded clonally by week 6 at 0.1 to 3.0 mg/kg. More expanded clones were found, on average, in CD8+ than in CD4+ T cells.

To note about this clone: Its antigen is unidentified.

Clones were read by immunoSEQ multiplex PCR, and TCRdb kept only the in-frame ones, dropping some. The table includes tens of thousands of clones, roughly 85% detected once. This specimen consisted of CD4+ or CD8+ T cells sorted from blood, obtained in a trial of the OX40 agonist ivuxolimab. The clonotype comes from an adult with an advanced solid tumor such as melanoma, head and neck, liver or kidney cancer.

CDR3 sequence (DNA): TGTGCCAGCAGTACAACGAACTATGGCTACACCTTC. This gives the protein CASSTTNYGYTF. J is TRBJ1-2 and V is TRBV28; no reliable D call. V was pared by 5 bases and J by 2 bases, with 6 bases between. The CDR3 totals 12 residues. CDR1 and CDR2 from the germline V gene are MDHEN and SYDVKM.